Sequencing of this T cell receptor (beta chain) was carried out in a study of blood T cell repertoires in COVID-19. Study summary: T cells, B-cell-depleted T cells, or PBMCs provided the cDNA or gDNA that served as material.

Original analysis: For nucleated cells, counts were estimated from reference gene primer amplification. This table comes from immunoSEQ multiplex PCR, and its TCRdb copy is limited to in-frame clones, with some not included. Clonal size and the V and J genes are those of that table, whereas D and trimming came from the DNA. Of 100,000 to 150,000 clones listed, approximately 81% are singletons. CDR3 length: 13 amino acids. V was pared by 0 bases and J by 7 bases, with 10 bases between. Per the germline V gene, CDR1 is SGHVS and CDR2 is FQNEAQ. What was sequenced was peripheral blood. The source of this sequence is a woman aged 45-65 years with acute or convalescent COVID-19. The chain employs TRBV7-8 and TRBJ2-7, with D possibly matching TRBD1 (5 bases). The CDR3 protein is CASSLADKGEQYF. Written as DNA, the CDR3 is TGTGCCAGCAGCTTAGCGGACAAGGGAGAGCAGTACTTC.